The clone carrying this TCR beta chain has just a few counts. Its antigen is not identified. The data were produced by immunoSEQ multiplex PCR, yet TCRdb's version contains in-frame clones alone and is incomplete. Here the sample spans 95,000 to 100,000 clones, approximately 90% being singletons. The data originate from a study of T cell responses to AZD1222 COVID-19 vaccine. Findings of the study overall: Repertoire collection took place solely once the T cell response had peaked. Clonal diversity was possibly underestimated; the donors were predominantly white British and more often female. Seropositive at baseline were only a handful of AZD1222 recipients. Vaccine-associated CD4 TCRs ranged over spike, dominating at 160-218 and 743-854.

The germline CDR1 and CDR2 sequences are LGHNA and YSLEER. The CDR3 extends over 14 amino acids. Trimming cost V 0 bases and J 2 bases, with 7 bases left between them. V and J are TRBV4-3 and TRBJ1-2; D remains ambiguous. The sequencing used peripheral blood, collected on day 0 of AZD1222 vaccination. The clonotype was recovered from an adult in good health. The CDR3 reads CASSQDGRNYGYTF. The CDR3, as DNA: TGCGCCAGCAGCCAAGATGGACGGAACTATGGCTACACCTTC.